The source of this T cell receptor (beta chain) is a study of blood T cell repertoires in COVID-19. Residents of approximately 25 US areas, aged about 18 to 95 years, made up the participants. The assay was immunoSEQ multiplex PCR, and TCRdb's table has in-frame clones only and misses some. The top ten hold approximately 2.9% of the sample, which has about 270,000 clones, approximately 90% seen once. V trimming: 7 bases; J trimming: 2 bases; junction bases outside the gene matches: 12. The CDR3 is 16 residues long. Germline V gene data show CDR1 as SNHLY and CDR2 as FYNNEI. Sequences were obtained from PBMCs or T cells enriched from blood (not recorded which). V usage is TRBV2 and J usage is TRBJ2-3; 7 bases are shared with TRBD1. This TCR derives from a man aged 40-49 years who had been exposed to COVID-19. CDR3 residues: CASMGTDRLNTDTQYF. The DNA for the CDR3 is TGTGCCAGCATGGGGACAGACAGACTGAACACAGATACGCAGTATTTT.